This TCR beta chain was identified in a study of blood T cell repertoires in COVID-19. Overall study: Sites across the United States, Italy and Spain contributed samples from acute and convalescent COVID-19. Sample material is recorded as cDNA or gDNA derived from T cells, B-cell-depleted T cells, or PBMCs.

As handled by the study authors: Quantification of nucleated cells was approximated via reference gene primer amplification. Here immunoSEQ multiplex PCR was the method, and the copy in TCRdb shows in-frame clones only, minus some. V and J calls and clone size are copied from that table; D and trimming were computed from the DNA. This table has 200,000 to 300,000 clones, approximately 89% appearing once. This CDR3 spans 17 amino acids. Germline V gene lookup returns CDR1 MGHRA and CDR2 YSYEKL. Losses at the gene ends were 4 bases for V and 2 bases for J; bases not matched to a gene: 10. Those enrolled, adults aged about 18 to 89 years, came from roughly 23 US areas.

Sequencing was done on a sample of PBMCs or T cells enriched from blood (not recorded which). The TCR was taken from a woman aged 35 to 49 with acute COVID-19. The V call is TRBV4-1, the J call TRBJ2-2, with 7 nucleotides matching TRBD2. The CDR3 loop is CASSLGGGPSNTGELFF. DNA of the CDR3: TGCGCCAGCAGCCTGGGGGGAGGGCCGTCTAACACCGGGGAGCTGTTTTTT.